The 4 T cell receptor beta chains reported below all come from one sample, sequenced in a study of blood T cell repertoires in COVID-19. This table comes from immunoSEQ multiplex PCR, and its TCRdb copy is limited to in-frame clones, with some not included. The sample consists of roughly 100,000 clones, 70% to 85% of them appearing once. The specimen sequenced was peripheral blood. Receptors originate from a woman aged 55-75 years with acute or convalescent COVID-19.

Turning to this clone: Other nucleotide sequences from this sample produce the same CDR3. This chain links TRBV9 with TRBJ1-1; D may be TRBD1 (5 bases). The CDR3 contains 14 residues. V dropped 0 bases and J dropped 0 bases, with 6 bases sitting between them. Germline V gene lookup returns CDR1 SGDLS and CDR2 YYNGEE. CDR3 sequence reads: CASSVGGMNTEAFF. In nucleotides, the CDR3 is TGTGCCAGCAGCGTAGGGGGCATGAACACTGAAGCTTTCTTT.

The chain is built from TRBV6-1 and TRBJ1-1; the D gene is possibly TRBD1 (5 bases). CDR1 is MNHNS, CDR2 SASEGT, per germline. V was pared by 2 bases and J by 8 bases, with 12 bases between. CDR3 size: 13 residues. The CDR3 nucleotides read TGTGCCAGCAGTGAAATGGTCAGGGAAGAAGCTTTCTTT. Translation gives CASSEMVREEAFF.

Only one count was recorded for this clone. J is TRBJ2-5 and V is TRBV5-4; 9 bases agree with TRBD1. The J segment lost 2 bases and the V segment lost 3 bases, leaving 8 bases of the junction unmatched. Germline V lookup: CDR1 SGHNT, CDR2 YYREEE (reference sequence). The CDR3 has 16 residues. Written as DNA, the CDR3 is TGTGCCAGCAGCTCGGGACAGGGCGGAGGGCAAGAGACCCAGTACTTC. It specifies CASSSGQGGGQETQYF.

The chain uses TRBV28 and TRBJ1-4; D is perhaps TRBD1 (5 bases). Germline V gene sequence: CDR1 MDHEN, CDR2 SYDVKM. The germline V and J ends were trimmed by 3 bases and 3 bases, with 8 bases remaining between them. The CDR3 totals 14 residues. CDR3 bases: TGTGCCAGCAGTTTGTGGGGGGCTAATGAAAAACTGTTTTTT. This sequence encodes CASSLWGANEKLFF.